Detailed here is one T cell receptor (beta chain). These data come from a study of CD8 T cells in Susac syndrome. Germline V CDR1 and CDR2: SGHVS, FNYEAQ. V was trimmed by 4 bases and J by 0 bases, leaving 7 bases between them. The CDR3 totals 13 residues. Random hexamers were used to reverse transcribe about 0.45 to 1 ug of RNA. TCRdb re-derived calls from the immunoSEQ multiplex PCR reads in MiXCR, one entry per CDR3 protein. Here the sample spans over 120,000 distinct CDR3 sequences, 95% being singletons. This chain joins TRBV7-6 and TRBJ2-7, with D unclear. Input material: CD4+ T cells from PBMCs. The origin of this receptor is a human donor with Susac syndrome. The CDR3 loop reads CASSSNPSYEQYF. The CDR3 DNA sequence: TGTGCCAGCAGCTCCAACCCCTCCTACGAGCAGTACTTC.